The sequence of this T cell receptor (beta chain) was determined in a study of CD4 T cells in relation to SARS-CoV-2 and coronaviruses. Study-level background: TCR beta CDR3s were sequenced after approximately ten-day antigen culture of PBMCs.

Assay: immunoSEQ multiplex PCR; the TCRdb copy retains only in-frame clones and omits some. The sample gives some 16,000 clones, approximately 73% of which show up once; approximately 30% is in the top ten. The unexposed donors gave CD4+ T cells in 2011-2018, prior to COVID-19. The cells were cultured for less than twelve days before CD4+ T cells were isolated. Half the medium was replaced with IL-2 medium on days 3 and 7. This clone was seen just once. Its antigen is currently unknown. This clonotype originated in a human donor in good health. Sequenced: CD4+ T cells from PBMCs, cultured in vitro.

CDR3 in DNA: TGCAGCGGAGGACAGGGGGCAGACTATGGCTACACCTTC. It translates to CSGGQGADYGYTF. V and J are TRBV29-1 and TRBJ1-2; 11 bases are shared with TRBD1. The CDR3 consists of 13 residues. Unmatched junction bases numbered 4, after V lost 7 bases and J lost 3 bases. Germline lookup yields CDR1 SQVTM and CDR2 ANQGSEA.